This T cell receptor beta chain was retrieved from a study of T cell repertoires in cytomegalovirus infection. TCRdb itself ran the reads through MiXCR, one entry per CDR3 protein. The data contain a few hundred thousand distinct CDR3 sequences, around 35% of them seen just once; the ten biggest clones take up 17%. This clonotype was counted at least ten times. Its cognate antigen is unknown. This CDR3 is 16 amino acids long. The V gene's germline CDR1 is SGHVS and CDR2 FQNEAQ. J lost 2 bases, V lost 3 bases, and 8 bases had no gene match. The chain couples TRBV7-8 to TRBJ2-5; 8 bases line up with TRBD2. This sequence originates from a human donor in good health (CMV status not recorded). Some clones in this sample may be carry-over from other donors' samples. The sample here was cultured PBMCs, taken from culture after CMV antigen stimulation. The CDR3 loop is CASSFVTGGPQETQYF. Written as DNA, the CDR3 is TGTGCCAGCAGCTTCGTAACGGGAGGGCCTCAAGAGACCCAGTACTTC. Complete variable domain (other parts from reference TRBV7-8 and TRBJ2-5): GAGVSQSPRYKVAKRGQDVALRCDPISGHVSLFWYQQALGQGPEFLTYFQNEAQLDKSGLPSDRFFAERPEGSVSTLKIQRTQQEDSAVYLCASSFVTGGPQETQYFGPGTRLLVL.